This is a list of T cell receptor beta chains from one sample in a study of Graves' ophthalmopathy and Graves' hyperthyroidism. TCRdb reprocessed the multiplex PCR reads via MiXCR and lists one record per CDR3 protein. Of roughly 410,000 distinct CDR3 sequences listed, roughly 14% are singletons. The sample taken for sequencing was peripheral blood. The receptors were gathered from a woman aged 18-29 years with stable Graves' hyperthyroidism. The CDR3 runs from the conserved cysteine through the conserved F or W. D genes are given only for firm matches. Size is stated for part of the rows, as once, few or many counts, or as a class when the clone is expanded.

d_call: .
v_call: TRBV7-2
j_call: TRBJ1-2
cdr3_length: 14
clone_size: many
cdr3_aa: CASSPSWGVGGYTF
cdr3_nt: TGTGCCAGCAGCCCCTCTTGGGGGGTGGGAGGCTACACCTTC

d_call: TRBD1
v_call: TRBV29-1
j_call: TRBJ1-5
cdr3_length: 13
clone_size: many
cdr3_aa: CSVGTGRNQPQHF
cdr3_nt: TGCAGCGTTGGGACAGGGCGCAATCAGCCCCAGCATTTT

d_call: TRBD2
v_call: TRBV20-1
j_call: TRBJ2-2
cdr3_length: 16
clone_size: many
cdr3_aa: CSASYNSGGRTGELFF
cdr3_nt: TGCAGTGCTAGCTACAATAGCGGGGGGAGAACCGGGGAGCTGTTTTTT

d_call: .
v_call: TRBV7-2
j_call: TRBJ1-6
cdr3_length: 15
clone_size: many
cdr3_aa: CASSSGGRNNSPLHF
cdr3_nt: TGTGCCAGCAGCTCCGGCGGCAGGAATAATTCACCCCTCCACTTT

d_call: TRBD1
v_call: TRBV7-8
j_call: TRBJ1-6
cdr3_length: 15
clone_size: many
cdr3_aa: CASSPLTGNNSPLHF
cdr3_nt: TGTGCCAGCAGTCCTTTGACAGGGAATAATTCACCCCTCCACTTT

d_call: .
v_call: TRBV6-6
j_call: TRBJ1-1
cdr3_length: 16
clone_size: many
cdr3_aa: CASSPWGQPINTEAFF
cdr3_nt: TGTGCCAGCAGTCCTTGGGGGCAGCCAATAAACACTGAAGCTTTCTTT

d_call: TRBD1
v_call: TRBV6-5
j_call: TRBJ2-5
cdr3_length: 16
clone_size: many
cdr3_aa: CASSFARQGGQETQYF
cdr3_nt: TGTGCCAGCAGTTTCGCTCGACAGGGGGGTCAAGAGACCCAGTACTTC

d_call: .
v_call: TRBV20-1
j_call: TRBJ2-7
cdr3_length: 13
clone_size: many
cdr3_aa: CSASKGGTYEQYF
cdr3_nt: TGCAGTGCTAGCAAGGGGGGGACCTACGAGCAGTACTTC

d_call: .
v_call: TRBV6-2/TRBV6-3
j_call: TRBJ1-2
cdr3_length: 15
clone_size: many
cdr3_aa: CASSPGTSLEYGYTF
cdr3_nt: TGTGCCAGCAGTCCCGGGACATCGTTGGAGTATGGCTACACCTTC

d_call: .
v_call: TRBV6-1
j_call: TRBJ2-3
cdr3_length: 13
clone_size: few
cdr3_aa: CASSEENRDTQYF
cdr3_nt: TGTGCCAGCAGTGAAGAAAACAGAGATACGCAGTATTTT

d_call: TRBD1
v_call: TRBV12-5
j_call: TRBJ1-2
cdr3_length: 16
clone_size: many
cdr3_aa: CASGLAGTAPNYGYTF
cdr3_nt: TGTGCTAGTGGTTTGGCCGGGACAGCTCCCAACTATGGCTACACCTTC

d_call: TRBD2
v_call: TRBV7-2
j_call: TRBJ2-5
cdr3_length: 16
clone_size: many
cdr3_aa: CASSLVARGGQETQYF
cdr3_nt: TGTGCCAGCAGCTTAGTGGCGCGGGGGGGCCAAGAGACCCAGTACTTC

d_call: .
v_call: TRBV6-2/TRBV6-3
j_call: TRBJ2-5
cdr3_length: 14
clone_size: .
cdr3_aa: CASSYLGEVETQYF
cdr3_nt: TGTGCCAGCAGTTACCTTGGGGAGGTGGAGACCCAGTACTTC

d_call: .
v_call: TRBV20-1
j_call: TRBJ1-1
cdr3_length: 13
clone_size: many
cdr3_aa: CSARGFMNTEAFF
cdr3_nt: TGCAGTGCTCGGGGGTTCATGAACACTGAAGCTTTCTTT

d_call: .
v_call: TRBV7-2
j_call: TRBJ2-5
cdr3_length: 16
clone_size: .
cdr3_aa: CASSLVGLMNRGTQYF
cdr3_nt: TGTGCCAGCAGCTTAGTCGGTCTGATGAACCGGGGGACCCAGTACTTC

d_call: .
v_call: TRBV6-1
j_call: TRBJ2-5
cdr3_length: 14
clone_size: many
cdr3_aa: CASSAADTRQTQYF
cdr3_nt: TGTGCCAGCAGTGCGGCTGATACGAGGCAGACCCAGTACTTC

d_call: .
v_call: TRBV19
j_call: TRBJ1-6
cdr3_length: 15
clone_size: many
cdr3_aa: CASSIGAGDNSPLHF
cdr3_nt: TGTGCCAGTAGTATAGGGGCAGGGGACAATTCACCCCTCCACTTT

d_call: .
v_call: TRBV19
j_call: TRBJ1-5
cdr3_length: 15
clone_size: many
cdr3_aa: CASSIVSASNQPQHF
cdr3_nt: TGTGCCAGTAGTATTGTATCGGCTAGCAATCAGCCCCAGCATTTT

d_call: TRBD1
v_call: TRBV20-1
j_call: TRBJ1-5
cdr3_length: 15
clone_size: many
cdr3_aa: CSARTGLYSNQPQHF
cdr3_nt: TGCAGTGCGAGGACAGGTCTTTATAGCAATCAGCCCCAGCATTTT

d_call: TRBD2
v_call: TRBV7-9
j_call: TRBJ2-5
cdr3_length: 16
clone_size: many
cdr3_aa: CASVGRLAGPEETQYF
cdr3_nt: TGTGCCAGCGTAGGACGCCTAGCGGGGCCCGAAGAGACCCAGTACTTC

d_call: .
v_call: TRBV12-3/TRBV12-4
j_call: TRBJ1-2
cdr3_length: 11
clone_size: many
cdr3_aa: CASSSPGRLYF
cdr3_nt: TGTGCCAGCAGTTCCCCCGGACGGCTCTACTTC

d_call: .
v_call: TRBV4-1
j_call: TRBJ1-5
cdr3_length: 16
clone_size: many
cdr3_aa: CASSQEREDSNQPQHF
cdr3_nt: TGCGCCAGCAGCCAAGAGAGGGAGGATAGCAATCAGCCCCAGCATTTT

d_call: .
v_call: TRBV11-3
j_call: TRBJ1-6
cdr3_length: 15
clone_size: many
cdr3_aa: CASSLGIGEGSPLHF
cdr3_nt: TGTGCCAGCAGCTTAGGGATCGGGGAAGGATCACCCCTCCACTTT

d_call: TRBD2
v_call: TRBV24-1
j_call: TRBJ2-7
cdr3_length: 16
clone_size: many
cdr3_aa: CAWDKPAGGIRNEQYF
cdr3_nt: TGTGCCTGGGACAAACCAGCGGGGGGAATAAGGAACGAGCAGTACTTC

d_call: .
v_call: TRBV11-3
j_call: TRBJ1-1
cdr3_length: 15
clone_size: many
cdr3_aa: CASSSTTGRNTEAFF
cdr3_nt: TGTGCCAGCAGCTCCACGACAGGAAGAAACACTGAAGCTTTCTTT

d_call: .
v_call: TRBV20-1
j_call: TRBJ1-1
cdr3_length: 13
clone_size: many
cdr3_aa: CSARGEMNTEAFF
cdr3_nt: TGCAGTGCTAGGGGGGAGATGAACACTGAAGCTTTCTTT

d_call: .
v_call: TRBV12-3/TRBV12-4
j_call: TRBJ1-6
cdr3_length: 14
clone_size: many
cdr3_aa: CASSLFGQNSPLHF
cdr3_nt: TGTGCCAGCAGTTTATTTGGACAGAATTCACCCCTCCACTTT

d_call: .
v_call: TRBV5-1
j_call: TRBJ1-2
cdr3_length: 14
clone_size: .
cdr3_aa: CASSPTDGHYGYTF
cdr3_nt: TGCGCCAGCAGCCCCACGGACGGGCACTATGGCTACACCTTC